This T cell receptor beta chain appears in the sequencing data of a study of blood T cell repertoires in COVID-19. The CDR3 sequence is 17 residues long. Trimming stripped 3 bases from V and 5 bases from J, with 19 bases between. The germline CDR1 and CDR2 sequences are MNHEY and SMNVEV (reference sequence). Generated by immunoSEQ multiplex PCR, the TCRdb table keeps only in-frame clones and is missing some. The sample consists of about 180,000 clones, about 90% of them appearing once. Participant age was about 18 to 89 years, and participants resided in fewer than 25 US areas. Participants' own reports of clinical history determined their cohort assignment.

The gene calls are TRBV27 and TRBJ2-2, with D possibly matching TRBD1 (6 bases). This clonotype was sampled from a human donor with acute COVID-19. The donor label of this sample is uncertain. The specimen sequenced was PBMCs or T cells enriched from blood (not recorded which). The CDR3 protein is CASSFNRAVLLTGELFF. The CDR3 nucleotides read TGTGCCAGCAGTTTCAACAGGGCGGTCCTTTTAACCGGGGAGCTGTTTTTT.